Sequencing of this TCR beta chain was carried out in a study of CXCR3-negative and CXCR3-positive naive CD8 T cells. The overall study: There were about 150 million TRB reads altogether, and each library had about 1.5 +/- 0.3 million of them. Overall study results and limits: Researchers reported similar TRBV-TRBJ usage in naive CXCR3-negative and CXCR3-positive cells, though memory differed. Comparably high diversity marked both naive subsets, whereas memory CD8+ cells had much lower diversity.

A CD45RO-CCR7+CD27+CD95- profile was what naive CD8+ T cells displayed. CDR1 is WSHSY, CDR2 SAAADI, per germline. The CDR3 runs 14 residues. As for this clonotype: Its target is unknown.

Through 5' RACE with UMI labels, the TRB cDNA libraries were prepared. Reprocessing the 5' RACE reads, TCRdb reports a single entry for every CDR3 protein and omits DNA. The sample yields roughly 24,000 distinct CDR3 sequences, of which the top ten take up approximately 2.8%. The source of this sequence is a human donor in good health. Some clones in this sample may be carry-over from other donors' samples. Sequencing used naive CXCR3- CD8+ T cells from blood. Indicated subset: CD45RO-CCR7+CD27+CD95- naive CD8+ T cells lacking CXCR3 (TNR3-). The chain uses TRBV10-2 and TRBJ1-1. The CDR3 loop is CASSESAVNTEAFF.